One and the same sample provided the 11 T cell receptor beta chains below, sequenced in a study of control samples from healthy donors and cancer patients. TCRdb keeps only in-frame clones here, not all; method: immunoSEQ multiplex PCR. Here the sample spans around 29,000 clones, around 80% being singletons. Sequencing used PBMCs. Receptor source: a man aged 60 to 75 with head and neck cancer.

The sample holds one count of this clone. The chain is built from TRBV7-9 and TRBJ2-5; maybe TRBD2 (5 bases). Between the trimmed V and J ends, which lost 5 bases and 5 bases, there was a span of 9 bases. Germline loops: CDR1 SEHNR, CDR2 FQNEAQ (reference sequence). This CDR3 has 12 residues. The CDR3 coding sequence is TGTGCCAGCAGCGGAGGAATGGAGACCCAGTACTTC. This encodes CASSGGMETQYF.

This chain uses TRBV7-2 with TRBJ1-1; D is possibly TRBD1 (5 bases). CDR3 size: 12 residues. Germline values: CDR1 SGHTA, CDR2 FQGNSA. With 4 bases removed from V and 10 bases from J, the gap between germline ends came to 13 bases. The CDR3 nucleotides read TGTGCCAGCAGCTCTCGGGGGGTGGCAGCTTTCTTT. It is translated as CASSSRGVAAFF.

This clone was observed a few times. DNA for the CDR3: TGTGCCAGCAGCTTGGGGACTGCTGGAAACACCATATATTTT. Translated: CASSLGTAGNTIYF. The gene calls are TRBV13 and TRBJ1-3; D possibly corresponds to TRBD1 (5 bases). V gave up 3 bases and J gave up 2 bases, with 8 bases separating them. There are 14 residues in the CDR3. Germline CDR1 and CDR2: PRHDT and FYEKMQ (reference sequence).

The table lists this clone with a count of one. The chain joins TRBV25-1 to TRBJ2-7; D is unresolved. With 3 bases removed from V and 3 bases from J, the gap between germline ends came to 3 bases. The CDR3 has 11 residues. Germline V gives CDR1 MGHDK, CDR2 SYGVNS. The CDR3 sequence is CASSEGYEQYF. DNA for the CDR3: TGTGCCAGCAGTGAGGGCTACGAGCAGTACTTC.

The rearrangement links TRBV5-5 to TRBJ2-7, with D perhaps TRBD1 (6 bases). The CDR3 consists of 20 residues. Germline V gives CDR1 SGHKS, CDR2 YYEKEE (reference sequence). V was pared by 0 bases and J by 0 bases, with 25 bases between. The CDR3 reads CASSLVLPGQQYSSSYEQYF. The DNA of the CDR3 is TGTGCCAGCAGCTTGGTCCTACCGGGACAACAGTACTCAAGCTCCTACGAGCAGTACTTC.

The chain couples TRBV15 to TRBJ1-2, with D maybe TRBD1 (5 bases). Germline V lookup: CDR1 LNHNV, CDR2 YYDKDF (reference sequence). V was cut by 5 bases and J by 4 bases, with 20 bases left in between. This CDR3 has 16 amino acids. CDR3 protein: CATSSRSGRMSYGYTF. CDR3 nucleotide sequence: TGTGCCACCAGCTCCCGATCGGGACGGATGTCCTATGGCTACACCTTC. Using reference TRBV15 and TRBJ1-2 for the parts outside the CDR3, the full variable domain is DAMVIQNPRYQVTQFGKPVTLSCSQTLNHNVMYWYQQKSSQAPKLLFHYYDKDFNNEADTPDNFQSRRPNTSFCFLDIRSPGLGDTAMYLCATSSRSGRMSYGYTFGSGTRLTVV.

The rearrangement links TRBV3-1 (or the pseudogene TRBV3-2) to TRBJ2-7; D may be TRBD1 or TRBD2 (5 bases each). Per germline, CDR1 LGHDT and CDR2 YNNKEL (reference sequence). CDR3 size: 12 residues. Deletions cut 5 bases from V and 8 bases from J, with 13 bases between. CDR3 region: CASSFLGDQQYF. The DNA of the CDR3 is TGTGCCAGCAGCTTCCTCGGGGACCAGCAGTACTTC.

This clone has only one observation. The chain carries TRBV28 and TRBJ1-1; D uncertain. The CDR3 consists of 16 residues. The V and J ends lost 1 base and 0 bases respectively, with 12 bases between them. Per germline, CDR1 MDHEN and CDR2 SYDVKM. In nucleotides, the CDR3 is TGTGCCAGCAGTTTATCCGGGGTGCCAATGAACACTGAAGCTTTCTTT. Translation gives CASSLSGVPMNTEAFF.

The chain combines TRBV6-6 with TRBJ2-5, with 7 positions matching TRBD1. Germline-derived CDR1 and CDR2 are MNHNY and SVGAGI (reference sequence). The trim removed 4 bases at V and 1 base at J, leaving 6 bases unmatched. This CDR3 has 15 amino acids. CDR3 bases: TGTGCCAGCAGTTTGGGACAGTACCTCCAAGAGACCCAGTACTTC. It codes for CASSLGQYLQETQYF.

This clone showed up just a few times. The V gene is TRBV3-1 (or the pseudogene TRBV3-2), the J gene TRBJ1-5, with a weak D call TRBD1 (5 bases). The CDR3 consists of 14 residues. Trimming pared 4 bases from V and 4 bases from J, leaving 11 bases between. Germline values: CDR1 LGHDT, CDR2 YNNKEL (reference sequence). The CDR3 reads CASSLDRSNQPQHF. The CDR3 bases are TGTGCCAGCAGCCTAGACAGATCGAATCAGCCCCAGCATTTT.

The chain uses TRBV4-1 and TRBJ2-7; D not resolved. The CDR3 contains 16 residues. CDR1 is MGHRA and CDR2 is YSYEKL in the germline V gene. The V end was cut by 7 bases, the J end by 0 bases, with 19 bases between. The CDR3 is CASTGTNRPGSYEQYF. The CDR3 bases are TGCGCCAGCACTGGAACTAACCGGCCGGGCTCCTACGAGCAGTACTTC.